This is a list of T cell receptor beta chains from one sample in a study of T cells in Graves' hyperthyroidism and ophthalmopathy. TCRdb reprocessed the multiplex PCR reads with MiXCR, giving one entry per CDR3 protein. The sample includes roughly 500,000 distinct CDR3 sequences, roughly 46% of them seen just once. The sample was peripheral blood or thyroid tissue (not recorded which). The receptors were gathered from an adult woman with Graves' disease, either hyperthyroidism or ophthalmopathy (not recorded which). Both conserved end residues are part of each CDR3. D genes are given only for firm matches. The size field is filled for only some rows; it gives once, few, many or a size class.

V gene	J gene	clone size	D gene	CDR3 protein	CDR3 DNA
TRBV19	TRBJ1-6	-	TRBD1	CASSIGLPGQGNSPLHF	TGTGCCAGTAGTATTGGCCTACCGGGACAGGGAAATTCACCCCTCCACTTT
TRBV10-3	TRBJ2-5	few	-	CAITRAGMMETQYF	TGTGCCATCACACGAGCTGGGATGATGGAGACCCAGTACTTC
TRBV24-1	TRBJ1-2	-	-	CATSNSGLGHYGYTF	TGTGCCACCAGTAATTCAGGACTGGGGCACTATGGCTACACCTTC
TRBV20-1	TRBJ1-5	-	-	CSATQEKDQPQHF	TGCAGTGCCACCCAAGAGAAAGATCAGCCCCAGCATTTT
TRBV9	TRBJ1-1	-	-	CASSANTGAGAEAFF	TGTGCCAGCAGCGCCAACACCGGGGCAGGGGCTGAAGCTTTCTTT
TRBV5-1	TRBJ1-1	-	-	CASSLEWGVTEAFF	TGCGCCAGCAGCTTGGAATGGGGGGTTACTGAAGCTTTCTTT
TRBV20-1	TRBJ2-5	few	TRBD1	CSAWDREETQYF	TGCAGTGCGTGGGACAGGGAAGAGACCCAGTACTTC
TRBV6-1	TRBJ1-1	-	-	CASRRVEAFF	TGTGCCAGCAGGCGGGTAGAGGCTTTCTTT
TRBV10-3	TRBJ1-3	many	-	CAISESWASGDTIYF	TGTGCCATCAGTGAGTCGTGGGCCTCGGGGGACACCATATATTTT
TRBV25-1	TRBJ1-5	-	-	CASSDGYDQPQHF	TGTGCCAGCAGTGATGGGTATGATCAGCCCCAGCATTTT
TRBV29-1	TRBJ2-6	-	-	CSVENQNSGANVLTF	TGCAGCGTTGAAAACCAGAACTCTGGGGCCAACGTCCTGACTTTC
TRBV5-1	TRBJ2-7	few	TRBD2	CASSLWATSGSYEQYF	TGCGCCAGCAGCTTGTGGGCCACTAGCGGGAGTTACGAGCAGTACTTC